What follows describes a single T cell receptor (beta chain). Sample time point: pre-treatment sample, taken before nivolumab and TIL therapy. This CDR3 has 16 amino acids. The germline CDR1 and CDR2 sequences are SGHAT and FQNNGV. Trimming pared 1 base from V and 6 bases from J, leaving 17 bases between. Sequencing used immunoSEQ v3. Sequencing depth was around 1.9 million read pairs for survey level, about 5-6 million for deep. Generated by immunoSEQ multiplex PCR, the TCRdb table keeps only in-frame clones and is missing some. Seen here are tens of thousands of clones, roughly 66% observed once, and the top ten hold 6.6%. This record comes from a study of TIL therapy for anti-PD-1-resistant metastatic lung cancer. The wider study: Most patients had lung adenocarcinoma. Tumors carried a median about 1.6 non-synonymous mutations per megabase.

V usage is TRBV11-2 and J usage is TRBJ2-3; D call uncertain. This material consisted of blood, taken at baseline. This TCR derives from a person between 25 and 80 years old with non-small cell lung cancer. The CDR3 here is CASSLVGGVPGDTQYF. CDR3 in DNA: TGTGCCAGCAGCTTAGTCGGCGGAGTCCCCGGGGATACGCAGTATTTT. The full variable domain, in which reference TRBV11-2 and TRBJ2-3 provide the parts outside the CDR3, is EAGVAQSPRYKIIEKRQSVAFWCNPISGHATLYWYQQILGQGPKLLIQFQNNGVVDDSQLPKDRFSAERLKGVDSTLKIQPAKLEDSAVYLCASSLVGGVPGDTQYFGPGTRLTVL.